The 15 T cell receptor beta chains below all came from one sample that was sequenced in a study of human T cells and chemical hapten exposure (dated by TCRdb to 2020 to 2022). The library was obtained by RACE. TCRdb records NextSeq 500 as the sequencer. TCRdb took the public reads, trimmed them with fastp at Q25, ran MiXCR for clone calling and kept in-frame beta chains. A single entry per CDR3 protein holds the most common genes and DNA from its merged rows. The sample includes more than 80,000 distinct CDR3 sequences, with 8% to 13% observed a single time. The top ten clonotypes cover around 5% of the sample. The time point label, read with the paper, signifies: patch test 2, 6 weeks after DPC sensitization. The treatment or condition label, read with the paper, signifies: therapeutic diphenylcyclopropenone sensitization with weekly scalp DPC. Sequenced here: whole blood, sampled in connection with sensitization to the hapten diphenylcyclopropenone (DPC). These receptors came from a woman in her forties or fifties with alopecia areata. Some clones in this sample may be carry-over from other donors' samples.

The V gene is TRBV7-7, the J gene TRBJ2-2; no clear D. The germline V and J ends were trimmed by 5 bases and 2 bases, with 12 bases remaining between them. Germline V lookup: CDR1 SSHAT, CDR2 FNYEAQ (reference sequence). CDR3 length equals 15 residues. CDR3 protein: CASSVVTGNTGELFF. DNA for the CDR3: TGTGCCAGCAGCGTAGTAACTGGTAACACCGGGGAGCTGTTTTTT.

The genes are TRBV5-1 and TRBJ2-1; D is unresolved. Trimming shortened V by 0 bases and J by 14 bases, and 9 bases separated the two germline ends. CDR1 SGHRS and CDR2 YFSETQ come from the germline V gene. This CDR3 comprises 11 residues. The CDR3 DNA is TGCGCCAGCAGCTTGGCCGGGTGGAAGTTCTTC. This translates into CASSLAGWKFF. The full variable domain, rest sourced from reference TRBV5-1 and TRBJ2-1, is KAGVTQTPRYLIKTRGQQVTLSCSPISGHRSVSWYQQTPGQGLQFLFEYFSETQRNKGNFPGRFSGRQFSNSRSEMNVSTLELGDSALYLCASSLAGWKFFGPGTRLTVL.

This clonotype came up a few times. The CDR3 DNA reads as TGTGCCAGCAGCCAAGGAGGCCACAGGGCCACAGATACGCAGTATTTT. Translated, it gives CASSQGGHRATDTQYF. The chain recombines TRBV3-2 with TRBJ2-3; TRBD1, the table's D call, was not compared with the DNA. TRBV3-2 is an annotated pseudogene. This CDR3 contains 16 residues.

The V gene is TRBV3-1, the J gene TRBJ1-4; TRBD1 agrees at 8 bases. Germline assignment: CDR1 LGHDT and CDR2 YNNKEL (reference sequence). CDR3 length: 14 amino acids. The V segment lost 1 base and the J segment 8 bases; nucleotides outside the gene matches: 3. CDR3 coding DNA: TGTGCCAGCAGCCAAGGGACAGGGCACGAAAAACTGTTTTTT. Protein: CASSQGTGHEKLFF.

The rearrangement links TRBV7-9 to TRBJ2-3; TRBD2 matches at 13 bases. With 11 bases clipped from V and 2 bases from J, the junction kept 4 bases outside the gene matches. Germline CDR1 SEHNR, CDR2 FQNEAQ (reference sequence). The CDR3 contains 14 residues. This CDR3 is CAAGTSGNTDTQYF. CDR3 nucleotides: TGTGCCGCCGGGACTAGCGGGAACACAGATACGCAGTATTTT.

In DNA, the CDR3 is TGTGCCAGCACCCCGGACTCTTCCAGGCAGCCCCAGCATTTT. Encoded protein: CASTPDSSRQPQHF. V usage is TRBV11-2 and J usage is TRBJ1-5; D is undetermined. Looked up from germline, CDR1 is SGHAT and CDR2 is FQNNGV. V was cut by 7 bases and J by 7 bases, with 17 bases left in between. The CDR3 loop spans 14 amino acids.

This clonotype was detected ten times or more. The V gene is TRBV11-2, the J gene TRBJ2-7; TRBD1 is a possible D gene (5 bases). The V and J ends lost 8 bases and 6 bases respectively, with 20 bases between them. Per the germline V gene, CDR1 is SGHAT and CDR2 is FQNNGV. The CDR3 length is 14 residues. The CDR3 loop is CASRTNNVGFEQYF. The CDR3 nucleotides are TGTGCCAGCCGGACAAATAACGTCGGGTTCGAGCAGTACTTC.

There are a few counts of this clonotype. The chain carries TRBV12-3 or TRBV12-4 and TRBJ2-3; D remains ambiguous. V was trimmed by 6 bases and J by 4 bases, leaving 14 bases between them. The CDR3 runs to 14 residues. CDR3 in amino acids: CASSETGLADTQYF. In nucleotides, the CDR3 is TGTGCCAGCAGCGAAACCGGGCTCGCAGATACGCAGTATTTT.

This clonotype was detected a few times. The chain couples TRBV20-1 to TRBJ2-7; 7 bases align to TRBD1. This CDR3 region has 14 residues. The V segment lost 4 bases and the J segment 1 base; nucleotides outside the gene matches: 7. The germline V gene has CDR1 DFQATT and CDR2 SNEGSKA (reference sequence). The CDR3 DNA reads TGCAGTGCTAAGGAGACAGGGCCGTCCTACGAGCAGTACTTC. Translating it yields CSAKETGPSYEQYF.

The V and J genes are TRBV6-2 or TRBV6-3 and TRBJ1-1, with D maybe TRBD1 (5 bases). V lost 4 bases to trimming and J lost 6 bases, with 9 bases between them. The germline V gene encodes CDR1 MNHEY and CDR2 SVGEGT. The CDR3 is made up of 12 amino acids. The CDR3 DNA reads TGTGCCAGCAGTTGGGGGGGGGCTGAAGCTTTCTTT. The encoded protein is CASSWGGAEAFF.

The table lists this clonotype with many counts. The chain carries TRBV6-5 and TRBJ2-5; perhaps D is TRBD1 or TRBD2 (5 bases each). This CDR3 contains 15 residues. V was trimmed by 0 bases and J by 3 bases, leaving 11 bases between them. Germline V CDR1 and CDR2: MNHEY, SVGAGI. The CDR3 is CASSYSRGVEETQYF. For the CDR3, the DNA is TGTGCCAGCAGTTACTCGAGAGGGGTGGAAGAGACCCAGTACTTC.

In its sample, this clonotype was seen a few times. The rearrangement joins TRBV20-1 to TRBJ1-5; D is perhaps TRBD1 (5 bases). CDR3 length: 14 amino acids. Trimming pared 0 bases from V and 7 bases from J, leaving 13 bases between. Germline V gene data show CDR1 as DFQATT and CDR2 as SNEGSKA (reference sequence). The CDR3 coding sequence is TGCAGTGCTAGAGATCAGGGAAGAGGACAGCCCCAGCATTTT. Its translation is CSARDQGRGQPQHF.

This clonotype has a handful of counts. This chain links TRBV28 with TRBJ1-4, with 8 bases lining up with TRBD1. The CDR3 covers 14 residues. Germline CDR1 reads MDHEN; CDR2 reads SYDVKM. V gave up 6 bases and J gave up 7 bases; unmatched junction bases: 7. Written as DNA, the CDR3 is TGTGCCAGCAGACTGACAGGGGAAGGTGAAAAACTGTTTTTT. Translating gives CASRLTGEGEKLFF.

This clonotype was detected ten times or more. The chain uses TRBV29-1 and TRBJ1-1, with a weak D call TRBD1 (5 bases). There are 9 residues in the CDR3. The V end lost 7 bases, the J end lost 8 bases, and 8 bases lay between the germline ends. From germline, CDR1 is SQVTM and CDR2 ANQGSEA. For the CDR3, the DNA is TGCAGCGCTGCAGGGGAAGCTTTCTTT. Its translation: CSAAGEAFF.

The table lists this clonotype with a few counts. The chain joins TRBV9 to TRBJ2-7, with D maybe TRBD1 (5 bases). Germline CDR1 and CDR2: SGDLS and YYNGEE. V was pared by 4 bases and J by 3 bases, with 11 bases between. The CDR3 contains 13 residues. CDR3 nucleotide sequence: TGTGCCAGCAGCACGGACACCAACTACGAGCAGTACTTC. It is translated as CASSTDTNYEQYF.